These 30 T cell receptor beta chains originate from one sample sequenced in a study of T cells after yellow fever vaccination. TCRdb processed the 5' RACE reads anew with MiXCR; each CDR3 protein has one entry. The sample has hundreds of thousands of distinct CDR3 sequences, approximately 13% seen once; the top ten hold around 15%. The starting material was PBMCs, obtained on the day of the yellow fever booster vaccination. These receptors originate from a man between 25 and 39 years old who received the YFV17D yellow fever vaccine.

This chain connects TRBV5-4 to TRBJ1-4; no definite D call. Germline CDR1 is SGHNT and CDR2 is YYREEE (reference sequence). Trimming cost V 5 bases and J 8 bases, with 19 bases left between them. The CDR3 is 15 amino acids. Here the CDR3 DNA reads TGTGCCAGCAGTCTTTCAGCCTCTCGCGGGGAAAAACTGTTTTTT. Translating it yields CASSLSASRGEKLFF.

The rearrangement joins TRBV9 to TRBJ2-3, with D tentatively TRBD2 (6 bases). Germline V gene lookup returns CDR1 SGDLS and CDR2 YYNGEE. The CDR3 contains 13 residues. Trimming cost V 1 base and J 4 bases, with 7 bases left between them. This CDR3 reads CASSVLAPDTQYF. DNA of the CDR3: TGTGCCAGCAGCGTACTAGCGCCAGATACGCAGTATTTT.

The chain couples TRBV30 to TRBJ1-6, with D unresolved. The germline V gene encodes CDR1 GTSNPN and CDR2 SVGIG (reference sequence). CDR3 size: 12 residues. The germline V and J ends were trimmed by 3 bases and 6 bases, with 6 bases remaining between them. CDR3 amino acids: CAWRRPNSPLHF. DNA for the CDR3: TGTGCCTGGAGGAGACCTAATTCACCCCTCCACTTT.

Of note for this clonotype: A read error is possible here, since a much larger clone lies one base away. The missing conserved phenylalanine or tryptophan at the end of this CDR3 makes a read error likely. The chain has TRBV4-3 and TRBJ1-1; 11 positions match TRBD1. The J segment lost 0 bases and the V segment lost 4 bases, leaving 4 bases of the junction unmatched. Germline V gene sequence: CDR1 LGHNA, CDR2 YSLEER. CDR3 length equals 16 residues. CDR3 amino acids: CASSRDRGGLNTEAFL. In DNA, the CDR3 is TGCGCCAGCAGCCGGGACAGGGGGGGCCTGAACACTGAAGCTTTCCTT.

The rearrangement uses TRBV3-1 and TRBJ2-5; 8 bases map to TRBD2. The CDR3 has 13 amino acids. Germline CDR1 reads LGHDT; CDR2 reads YNNKEL (reference sequence). The V and J ends lost 4 bases and 14 bases, in that order; junction bases with no gene match: 12. CDR3 loop: CASSPLDSGTSYF. In DNA, the CDR3 is TGTGCCAGCAGCCCCCTCGATTCCGGGACTAGTTACTTC.

This clonotype was observed many times. The chain uses TRBV7-8 and TRBJ2-1, with TRBD2 matching 9 bases. The length of the CDR3 is 17 residues. V was clipped by 3 bases and J by 5 bases; unmatched bases: 11. The germline V gene encodes CDR1 SGHVS and CDR2 FQNEAQ. The CDR3 here is CASSFGRLAGVNNEQFF. CDR3 nucleotide sequence: TGTGCCAGCAGCTTCGGGCGATTAGCGGGGGTTAACAATGAGCAGTTCTTC.

This clonotype was seen a single time. The rearrangement links TRBV5-1 to TRBJ2-7; 12 bases are a match to TRBD2. Germline CDR1 is SGHRS and CDR2 is YFSETQ. V lost 6 bases to trimming and J lost 6 bases; unmatched junction nucleotides: 7. The CDR3 is 14 residues long. In DNA form, the CDR3 reads TGCGCCAGCACGACTAGCGGGAGTCCGGCCGAGCAGTACTTC. Translation: CASTTSGSPAEQYF.

This clonotype has just a few counts. The chain is built from TRBV27 and TRBJ2-7; 8 nucleotides agree with TRBD1. CDR1 and CDR2 from the germline V gene are MNHEY and SMNVEV (reference sequence). V shed 7 bases and J 3 bases; nucleotides not matched to a gene: 8. The CDR3 spans 14 residues. CDR3 protein: CASTVDRDSYEQYF. In DNA, the CDR3 is TGTGCCAGCACCGTGGACAGGGATAGCTACGAGCAGTACTTC.

At least ten counts were recorded for this clonotype. The gene calls are TRBV6-4 and TRBJ2-1; D not certain. The V end lost 3 bases, the J end lost 6 bases, and 9 bases lay between the germline ends. Germline CDR1 MRHNA, CDR2 SNTAGT. The length of the CDR3 is 13 residues. CDR3 protein: CASSDTASNEQFF. Written as DNA, the CDR3 is TGTGCCAGCAGTGATACCGCGAGCAATGAGCAGTTCTTC.

This clonotype was observed a few times. This sequence joins TRBV6-2 or TRBV6-3 and TRBJ1-5; D is undetermined. The germline V gene encodes CDR1 MNHEY and CDR2 SVGEGT. Trimming shortened V by 8 bases and J by 1 base, and 12 bases separated the two germline ends. The CDR3 sequence is 14 residues long. Here the CDR3 DNA reads TGTGCCAGCCGAGGAGACATCAGCAATCAGCCCCAGCATTTT. Translating gives CASRGDISNQPQHF.

The CDR3: CASSLGEGRQWEQFF. The CDR3 nucleotides are TGCGCCAGCAGCTTGGGGGAGGGCCGGCAATGGGAGCAGTTCTTC. J is TRBJ2-1 and V is TRBV5-1, with 7 nucleotides matching TRBD2. The germline CDR1 and CDR2 sequences are SGHRS and YFSETQ. V shed 0 bases, J shed 10 bases, and the junction held 10 bases outside the gene matches. The CDR3 has 15 residues.

The V gene is TRBV29-1, the J gene TRBJ2-1; maybe TRBD1 (5 bases). The CDR3 totals 15 residues. Germline values: CDR1 SQVTM, CDR2 ANQGSEA. V was trimmed by 7 bases and J by 4 bases, leaving 20 bases between them. CDR3 coding DNA: TGCAGCGCGTCGGGCGGCAGGGTTAGATACAATGAGCAGTTCTTC. This gives the protein CSASGGRVRYNEQFF.

The chain links TRBV20-1 to TRBJ2-7; D may be TRBD1 or TRBD2 (5 bases each). Per the germline V gene, CDR1 is DFQATT and CDR2 is SNEGSKA (reference sequence). Trimming pared 3 bases from V and 0 bases from J, leaving 9 bases between. CDR3 size: 13 residues. CDR3 region: CSASGAPSYEQYF. The CDR3 DNA sequence: TGCAGTGCTAGCGGGGCCCCCTCCTACGAGCAGTACTTC.

This clonotype turned up a few times. The chain uses TRBV10-2 and TRBJ2-7; TRBD2 matches at 9 bases. With 6 bases clipped from V and 4 bases from J, the junction kept 16 bases outside the gene matches. Germline CDR1 is WSHSY and CDR2 is SAAADI. CDR3 length equals 17 residues. The CDR3 coding sequence is TGCGCCAGCAGGCCCGATAGCGGGAGTCCCTCTGATTACGAGCAGTACTTC. It is translated as CASRPDSGSPSDYEQYF.

V and J are TRBV7-2 and TRBJ2-5, with unresolved D. This CDR3 region has 14 residues. In germline, CDR1 is SGHTA, CDR2 FQGNSA. Trimming removed 3 bases from V and 2 bases from J, with 10 bases in between. The CDR3 loop reads CASSFRAGQETQYF. Here the CDR3 DNA reads TGTGCCAGCAGCTTCCGGGCAGGACAAGAGACCCAGTACTTC.

J is TRBJ2-5 and V is TRBV5-6, with a weak D call TRBD2 (5 bases). V shed 0 bases and J shed 3 bases, with 9 bases lying between them. Looked up from germline, CDR1 is SGHDT and CDR2 is YYEEEE. CDR3 size: 14 residues. The CDR3 spells CASSLATGKETQYF. CDR3 nucleotides: TGTGCCAGCAGCTTGGCCACGGGGAAAGAGACCCAGTACTTC.

V and J are TRBV6-1 and TRBJ1-6, with a weak D call TRBD1 (5 bases). This CDR3 spans 13 amino acids. Germline CDR1 and CDR2: MNHNS and SASEGT. V was pared by 0 bases and J by 9 bases, with 6 bases between. CDR3 coding DNA: TGTGCCAGCAGTGAAGCGACAGTTTCACCCCTCCACTTT. Protein sequence: CASSEATVSPLHF.

This clonotype was observed a handful of times. This sequence joins TRBV2 and TRBJ2-7; tentatively, D is TRBD1 or TRBD2 (5 bases each). Trimming removed 6 bases from V and 3 bases from J, with 18 bases in between. Germline V lookup: CDR1 SNHLY, CDR2 FYNNEI. CDR3 length equals 15 residues. This CDR3 reads CASRVGASDYYEQYF. CDR3 in DNA: TGTGCCAGCAGAGTCGGGGCCAGCGATTACTACGAGCAGTACTTC.

This clonotype was observed a few times. V is TRBV20-1 and J is TRBJ2-3; possible D gene TRBD1, 6 bases. The CDR3 totals 13 residues. Germline V CDR1 and CDR2: DFQATT, SNEGSKA (reference sequence). V was clipped by 3 bases and J by 9 bases, with 16 bases between them. The CDR3 sequence: CSARRDTDNTQYF. Written as DNA, the CDR3 is TGCAGTGCTAGGAGGGACACTGACAACACGCAGTATTTT.

The table lists this clonotype with a few counts. The chain joins TRBV12-3 or TRBV12-4 to TRBJ2-1; D not certain. V was shortened by 8 bases and J by 10 bases, with 12 bases between the two germline ends. CDR3 size: 11 residues. The CDR3 here is CASLGQPEQFF. CDR3 DNA sequence: TGTGCCAGCCTGGGCCAGCCGGAGCAGTTCTTC.

The chain uses TRBV12-3 or TRBV12-4 and TRBJ2-6, with a tentative D call TRBD2 (6 bases). V lost 8 bases and J 2 bases, leaving 13 bases between the germline ends. This CDR3 comprises 15 residues. As DNA, the CDR3 is TGTGCCAGCTCTCCCCCGGGAGCTGGGGCCAACGTCCTGACTTTC. As protein: CASSPPGAGANVLTF.

This clonotype turned up a few times. The CDR3 sequence: CASSRQGYGGSEAFF. The CDR3 nucleotides are TGTGCCAGCAGCAGACAGGGATATGGGGGGTCTGAAGCTTTCTTT. The chain combines TRBV6-5 with TRBJ1-1, with 7 bases identical to TRBD1. The CDR3 contains 15 residues. J was trimmed by 6 bases and V by 6 bases; bases with no gene match: 13. CDR1 MNHEY and CDR2 SVGAGI come from the germline V gene.

The V and J genes are TRBV6-2 or TRBV6-3 and TRBJ1-4, with D unclear. The CDR3 spans 14 residues. The V end lost 5 bases, the J end lost 3 bases, and 10 bases lay between the germline ends. Germline V gives CDR1 MNHEY, CDR2 SVGEGT. CDR3 sequence: CASSPAAANEKLFF. In DNA form, the CDR3 reads TGTGCCAGCAGTCCGGCGGCGGCTAATGAAAAACTGTTTTTT.

J is TRBJ1-1 and V is TRBV18; 10 positions match TRBD1. Germline CDR1 reads KGHSH; CDR2 reads LQKENI. This CDR3 has 16 amino acids. Trimming took 4 bases from V and 0 from J; bases not matched to a gene: 5. CDR3 nucleotide sequence: TGTGCCAGCTCACTCGGGACAGGGGACATGAACACTGAAGCTTTCTTT. Its translation: CASSLGTGDMNTEAFF.

This clonotype was found a few times. The chain joins TRBV6-5 to TRBJ2-7; D unresolved. V was clipped by 5 bases and J by 7 bases, with 9 bases between them. CDR3 size: 11 residues. Germline V gene sequence: CDR1 MNHEY, CDR2 SVGAGI. The CDR3 DNA follows: TGTGCCAGCAGTGCTTTGGGTGAGCAGTACTTC. Amino acid sequence: CASSALGEQYF.

This clonotype was counted only a few times. The V and J genes are TRBV30 and TRBJ2-6; possible D gene TRBD1, 6 bases. With 2 bases removed from V and 0 bases from J, the gap between germline ends came to 14 bases. This CDR3 contains 17 residues. Per the germline V gene, CDR1 is GTSNPN and CDR2 is SVGIG (reference sequence). CDR3 loop: CAWSTDRTSSGANVLTF. CDR3 nucleotides: TGTGCCTGGAGTACCGACAGGACTTCCTCTGGGGCCAACGTCCTGACTTTC.

J is TRBJ2-7 and V is TRBV7-3, with 9 bases fitting TRBD1. V gave up 4 bases and J gave up 5 bases; unmatched junction bases: 12. The CDR3 is 16 residues long. The germline V gene has CDR1 SGHTA and CDR2 FQGTGA. CDR3 nucleotides: TGTGCCAGCAGCTCCCCGTTTCGGACAGGGGCCCACGAGCAGTACTTC. This translates into CASSSPFRTGAHEQYF.

In its sample, this clonotype was seen many times. The chain carries TRBV4-1 and TRBJ2-3, with 7 bases lining up with TRBD1. Unmatched junction bases numbered 11, after V lost 2 bases and J lost 6 bases. The CDR3 extends over 16 amino acids. The V gene's germline CDR1 is MGHRA and CDR2 YSYEKL. CDR3 nucleotide sequence: TGCGCCAGCAGCCAACCCGGGACAGCTAGGGAGGATACGCAGTATTTT. Translating it yields CASSQPGTAREDTQYF.

This chain joins TRBV5-1 and TRBJ2-3, with 8 bases identical to TRBD2. J lost 1 base, V lost 0 bases, and 4 bases had no gene match. Looked up from germline, CDR1 is SGHRS and CDR2 is YFSETQ. CDR3 length equals 16 residues. This CDR3 reads CASSLASGPGTDTQYF. The CDR3 DNA follows: TGCGCCAGCAGCTTGGCTAGCGGGCCAGGCACAGATACGCAGTATTTT.

There are a few counts of this clonotype. The V gene is TRBV10-3, the J gene TRBJ2-7; 8 bases line up with TRBD1. The CDR3 length is 14 residues. J was trimmed by 4 bases and V by 5 bases; bases with no gene match: 7. Germline CDR1 is ENHRY and CDR2 is SYGVKD. This CDR3 is CAISPTRDRYEQYF. For the CDR3, the DNA is TGTGCCATCAGTCCAACCCGGGACAGGTACGAGCAGTACTTC.